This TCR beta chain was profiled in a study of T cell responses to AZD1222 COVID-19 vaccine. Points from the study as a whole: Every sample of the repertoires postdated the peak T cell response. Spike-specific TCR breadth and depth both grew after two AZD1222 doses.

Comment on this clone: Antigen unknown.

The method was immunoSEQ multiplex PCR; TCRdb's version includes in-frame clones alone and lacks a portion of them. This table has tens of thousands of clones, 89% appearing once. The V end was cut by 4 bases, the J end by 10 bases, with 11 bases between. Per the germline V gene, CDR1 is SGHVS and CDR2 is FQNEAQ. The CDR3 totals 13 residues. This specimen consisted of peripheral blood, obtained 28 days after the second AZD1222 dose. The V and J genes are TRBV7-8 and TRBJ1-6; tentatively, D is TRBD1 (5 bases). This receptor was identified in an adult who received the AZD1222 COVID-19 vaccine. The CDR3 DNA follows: TGTGCCAGCAGCTCGTGGGGGGAATCACCCCTCCACTTT. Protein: CASSSWGESPLHF.